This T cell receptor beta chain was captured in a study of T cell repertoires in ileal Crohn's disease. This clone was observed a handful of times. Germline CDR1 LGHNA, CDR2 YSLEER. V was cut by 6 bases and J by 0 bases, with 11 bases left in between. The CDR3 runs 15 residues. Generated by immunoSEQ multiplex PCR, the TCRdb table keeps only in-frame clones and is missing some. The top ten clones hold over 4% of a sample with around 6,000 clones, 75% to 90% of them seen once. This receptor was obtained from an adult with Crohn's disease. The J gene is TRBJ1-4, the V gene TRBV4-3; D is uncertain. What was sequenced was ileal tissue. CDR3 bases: TGCGCCAGCAGACCTACGTTTGCAACTAATGAAAAACTGTTTTTT. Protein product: CASRPTFATNEKLFF.